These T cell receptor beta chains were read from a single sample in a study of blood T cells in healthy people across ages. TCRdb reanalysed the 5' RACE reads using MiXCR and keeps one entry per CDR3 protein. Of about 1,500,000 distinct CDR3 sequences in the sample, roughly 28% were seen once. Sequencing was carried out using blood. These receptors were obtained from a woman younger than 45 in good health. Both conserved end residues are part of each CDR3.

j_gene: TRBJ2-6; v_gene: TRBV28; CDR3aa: CASSPGVGGANVLTF
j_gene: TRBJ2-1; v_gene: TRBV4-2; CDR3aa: CVSSLGLAGVEEHEQFF
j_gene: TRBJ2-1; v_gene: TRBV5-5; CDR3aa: CASNALGQQFF
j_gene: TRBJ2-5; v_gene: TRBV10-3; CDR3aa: CAISAADQETQYF
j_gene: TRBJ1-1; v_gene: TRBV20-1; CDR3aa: CSAPDRDTEAFF
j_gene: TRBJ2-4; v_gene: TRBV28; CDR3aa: CVSSYQGGGLAKNIQYF
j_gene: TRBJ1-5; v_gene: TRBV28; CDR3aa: CASRPQGLRNQPQHF
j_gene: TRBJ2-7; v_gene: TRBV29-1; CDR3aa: CSVEYWTQVGGYEQYF
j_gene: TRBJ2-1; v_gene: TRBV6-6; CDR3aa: CASNTGTSGRRYNEQFF
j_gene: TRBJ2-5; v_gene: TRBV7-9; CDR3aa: CASSFKGIQETQYF
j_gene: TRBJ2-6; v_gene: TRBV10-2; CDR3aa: CASRARTGGTSSGANVLTF
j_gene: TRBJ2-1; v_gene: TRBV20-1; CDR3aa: CSARVSPYNEQFF
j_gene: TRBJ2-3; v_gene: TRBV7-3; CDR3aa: CASSLGSSSTDTQYF
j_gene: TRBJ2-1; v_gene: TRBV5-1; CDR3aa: CASSLIGLKGNEQFF
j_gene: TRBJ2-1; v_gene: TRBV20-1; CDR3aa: CSAAKTRAYNEQFF
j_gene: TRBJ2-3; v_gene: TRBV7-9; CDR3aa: CTSSPGQGGDTQYF
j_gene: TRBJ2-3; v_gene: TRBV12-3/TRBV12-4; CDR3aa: CARDRDRADTQYF
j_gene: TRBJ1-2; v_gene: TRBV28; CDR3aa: CASSPGEDNIYGYTF
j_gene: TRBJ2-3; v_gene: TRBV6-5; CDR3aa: CASSLARSLGGGRDTQYF
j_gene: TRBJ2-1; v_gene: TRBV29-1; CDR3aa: CSVAREADYNEQFF
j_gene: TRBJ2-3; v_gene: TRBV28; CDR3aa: CASSLSSGLAGESDTQYF
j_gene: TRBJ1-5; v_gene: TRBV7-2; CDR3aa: CASSPQTQSGQPQHF